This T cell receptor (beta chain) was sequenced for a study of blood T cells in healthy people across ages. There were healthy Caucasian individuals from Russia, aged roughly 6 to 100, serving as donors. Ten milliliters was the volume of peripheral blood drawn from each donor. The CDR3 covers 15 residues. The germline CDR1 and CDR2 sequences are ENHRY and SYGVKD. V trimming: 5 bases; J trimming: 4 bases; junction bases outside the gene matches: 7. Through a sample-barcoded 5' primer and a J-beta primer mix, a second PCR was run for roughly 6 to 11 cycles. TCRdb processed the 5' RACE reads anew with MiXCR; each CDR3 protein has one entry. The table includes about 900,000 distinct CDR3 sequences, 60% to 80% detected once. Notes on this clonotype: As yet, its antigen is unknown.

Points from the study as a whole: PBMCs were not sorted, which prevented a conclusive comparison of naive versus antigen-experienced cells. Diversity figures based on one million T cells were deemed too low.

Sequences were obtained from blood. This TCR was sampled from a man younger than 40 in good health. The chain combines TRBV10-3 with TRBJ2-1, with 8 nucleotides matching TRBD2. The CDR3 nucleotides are TGTGCCATCAGTTATAGCGGGGACGGATACAATGAGCAGTTCTTC. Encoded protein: CAISYSGDGYNEQFF.